The 26 T cell receptor beta chains given below trace back to one sample, sequenced in a study of beta chain features in type 1 diabetes. Of the isolated RNA, all was reverse transcribed, and so the sequenced material was expressed TCRB transcripts. Sequencing used immunoSEQ multiplex PCR; TCRdb keeps in-frame clones, though not all of them. This table has over 40,000 clones, around 50% appearing once. The sample consisted of Tregs from blood. The receptors were gathered from a woman younger than 35 in good health.

This clone occurred a few times. The J gene is TRBJ1-1, the V gene TRBV19; no clear D. The V and J ends lost 7 bases and 1 base respectively, with 7 bases between them. Germline V gene sequence: CDR1 LNHDA, CDR2 SQIVND (reference sequence). The CDR3 is 12 amino acids. CDR3: CASILGNTEAFF. The CDR3 region has the DNA TGTGCCAGTATCCTAGGGAACACTGAAGCTTTCTTT.

The chain carries TRBV7-8 and TRBJ2-2, with a possible D match to TRBD1 (5 bases). This CDR3 spans 16 amino acids. Germline values: CDR1 SGHVS, CDR2 FQNEAQ. V was shortened by 5 bases and J by 4 bases, with 17 bases between the two germline ends. The CDR3 loop is CASSDSPPGATGELFF. The CDR3 region has the DNA TGTGCCAGCAGCGATAGTCCCCCTGGGGCCACCGGGGAGCTGTTTTTT. Looking up the rest from reference TRBV7-8 and TRBJ2-2 gives the full variable domain: GAGVSQSPRYKVAKRGQDVALRCDPISGHVSLFWYQQALGQGPEFLTYFQNEAQLDKSGLPSDRFFAERPEGSVSTLKIQRTQQEDSAVYLCASSDSPPGATGELFFGEGSRLTVL.

V gene TRBV4-3 combines with J gene TRBJ2-5, with a possible D match to TRBD2 (6 bases). The DNA end favors TRBJ2-7, so the J call may be wrong. This CDR3 has 15 amino acids. Germline CDR1 and CDR2: LGHNA and YSLEER. The CDR3 DNA follows: TGCGCCAGCAGCCAAATGCCGGAGGGAAGATACGAGCAGTACTTC. Translated: CASSQMPEGRYEQYF.

This chain links TRBV27 with TRBJ2-3, with 7 bases lining up with TRBD2. The junction had 2 bases not matched to a gene; V was cut back by 8 bases and J by 6 bases. The CDR3 spans 11 residues. Germline V CDR1 and CDR2: MNHEY, SMNVEV (reference sequence). This CDR3 is CASLSGDTQYF. As DNA, the CDR3 is TGTGCCAGCCTTAGCGGGGATACGCAGTATTTT.

This chain connects TRBV28 to TRBJ2-1; 13 positions agree with TRBD2. The CDR3 runs to 17 residues. Germline loops: CDR1 MDHEN, CDR2 SYDVKM. Germline trimming cut 4 bases from V and 8 bases from J; bases unmatched to any gene: 11. The CDR3 loop reads CASSYETGLAGADEQFF. The DNA of the CDR3 is TGTGCCAGCAGTTATGAAACCGGACTAGCGGGAGCGGATGAGCAGTTCTTC.

This chain links TRBV30 with TRBJ2-2, with 8 bases lining up with TRBD2. J gave up 0 bases and V 0 bases, and 12 bases lay outside the gene matches. Germline V lookup: CDR1 GTSNPN, CDR2 SVGIG (reference sequence). This CDR3 is built from 19 residues. The CDR3 reads CAWSVRRAGVQTNTGELFF. The CDR3 nucleotides read TGTGCCTGGAGTGTCAGGCGAGCGGGAGTTCAGACGAACACCGGGGAGCTGTTTTTT.

This clone was seen more than once but under ten times. The J gene is TRBJ1-2, the V gene TRBV5-1; 7 nucleotides agree with TRBD1. Per germline, CDR1 SGHRS and CDR2 YFSETQ. The V and J ends lost 4 bases and 3 bases, in that order; junction bases with no gene match: 9. The CDR3 length is 15 residues. The CDR3 DNA sequence: TGCGCCAGCAGCCCCACGACAGGGTCTGACTATGGCTACACCTTC. Translation gives CASSPTTGSDYGYTF.

The V call is TRBV14, the J call TRBJ2-1; a weak D match, TRBD1 (7 bases). Germline V gene data show CDR1 as SGHDN and CDR2 as FVKESK. V was cut by 4 bases and J by 9 bases, with 22 bases left in between. The CDR3 consists of 16 residues. The CDR3 spells CASSPLGGTHRGEQFF. In DNA form, the CDR3 reads TGTGCCAGCAGCCCACTAGGGGGGACCCACAGGGGTGAGCAGTTCTTC. Together with reference TRBV14 and TRBJ2-1, the CDR3 gives the full variable domain: EAGVTQFPSHSVIEKGQTVTLRCDPISGHDNLYWYRRVMGKEIKFLLHFVKESKQDESGMPNNRFLAERTGGTYSTLKVQPAELEDSGVYFCASSPLGGTHRGEQFFGPGTRLTVL.

The V call is TRBV28, the J call TRBJ2-7; 11 bases fit TRBD2. J lost 4 bases, V lost 3 bases, and 5 bases had no gene match. Germline values: CDR1 MDHEN, CDR2 SYDVKM. The CDR3 consists of 15 residues. CDR3 sequence (DNA): TGTGCCAGCAGTTTGTCACTAGCGGGAGCATACGAGCAGTACTTC. This translates into CASSLSLAGAYEQYF.

Comments on this clone: Compared with germline, one end of the junction differs, possibly owing to a read error. CDR3: CVSSYARIGAEAFF. The CDR3 bases are TGTGTCAGCAGTTACGCGAGAATCGGGGCTGAAGCTTTCTTT. The chain employs TRBV6-5 and TRBJ1-1; D is undetermined. Germline-derived CDR1 and CDR2 are MNHEY and SVGAGI. The CDR3 is made up of 14 amino acids.

The rearrangement joins TRBV28 to TRBJ1-4; TRBD1 might be the D (5 bases). Trimming stripped 4 bases from V and 4 bases from J, with 13 bases between. The CDR3 is 15 amino acids. Per germline, CDR1 MDHEN and CDR2 SYDVKM. The CDR3 region has the DNA TGTGCCAGCAGTTCATCAGGGTCGCTTAATGAAAAACTGTTTTTT. Its translation is CASSSSGSLNEKLFF.

This rearrangement joins TRBV29-1 to TRBJ2-1; 9 bases line up with TRBD2. The junction had 4 bases not matched to a gene; V was cut back by 7 bases and J by 3 bases. CDR3 size: 13 residues. The germline V gene encodes CDR1 SQVTM and CDR2 ANQGSEA. The CDR3 reads CSGQTSGYNEQFF. In DNA, the CDR3 is TGCAGCGGACAGACTAGCGGCTACAATGAGCAGTTCTTC.

This clone has a handful of counts. The chain is built from TRBV6-6 and TRBJ1-1; D may be TRBD1 (5 bases). The CDR3 consists of 13 residues. Germline lookup yields CDR1 MNHNY and CDR2 SVGAGI (reference sequence). Trimming stripped 4 bases from V and 8 bases from J, with 14 bases between. The CDR3 DNA is TGTGCCAGCAGTTTCTATACAGGAACGGAAGCTTTCTTT. This gives the protein CASSFYTGTEAFF.

This chain joins TRBV6-5 and TRBJ2-5, with 10 positions matching TRBD2. The CDR3 is made up of 13 amino acids. Germline CDR1 is MNHEY and CDR2 is SVGAGI. J gave up 5 bases and V 5 bases, and 2 bases lay outside the gene matches. The CDR3 protein is CASSLSGRETQYF. CDR3 in DNA: TGTGCCAGCAGTCTTAGCGGGAGGGAGACCCAGTACTTC.

This clone was counted only a few times. J is TRBJ2-1 and V is TRBV7-2; weak D call: TRBD1 (5 bases). The CDR3 totals 15 residues. Germline values: CDR1 SGHTA, CDR2 FQGNSA. V shed 5 bases and J shed 1 base, with 12 bases lying between them. CDR3 coding DNA: TGTGCCAGCAGCGGGGCGGTCCGTTCCTACAATGAGCAGTTCTTC. Its protein product is CASSGAVRSYNEQFF.

The J gene is TRBJ2-3, the V gene TRBV11-2, with a tentative D call TRBD2 (6 bases). CDR1 SGHAT and CDR2 FQNNGV come from the germline V gene. The germline V and J ends were trimmed by 4 bases and 4 bases, with 12 bases remaining between them. This CDR3 is built from 14 residues. CDR3 sequence reads: CASSWDGSADTQYF. The DNA of the CDR3 is TGTGCCAGCAGCTGGGACGGGAGCGCAGATACGCAGTATTTT.

The chain combines TRBV19 with TRBJ1-4; no clear D. The germline V gene has CDR1 LNHDA and CDR2 SQIVND (reference sequence). V gave up 6 bases and J gave up 7 bases, with 9 bases separating them. The CDR3 sequence is 12 residues long. Written as DNA, the CDR3 is TGTGCCAGTAGACAAGGGAGTGAAAAACTGTTTTTT. Encoded protein: CASRQGSEKLFF.

J is TRBJ1-5 and V is TRBV29-1; D is unresolved. The CDR3 runs to 12 residues. Germline values: CDR1 SQVTM, CDR2 ANQGSEA. V lost 7 bases to trimming and J lost 4 bases, with 11 bases between them. CDR3 residues: CSGRTGNQPQHF. The CDR3 nucleotides are TGCAGCGGTAGAACGGGTAATCAGCCCCAGCATTTT. Full variable domain (rest looked up from reference TRBV29-1 and TRBJ1-5): SAVISQKPSRDICQRGTSLTIQCQVDSQVTMMFWYRQQPGQSLTLIATANQGSEATYESGFVIDKFPISRPNLTFSTLTVSNMSPEDSSIYLCSGRTGNQPQHFGDGTRLSIL.

The chain is built from TRBV6-1 and TRBJ2-2; 9 nucleotides line up with TRBD1. This CDR3 contains 17 residues. Per the germline V gene, CDR1 is MNHNS and CDR2 is SASEGT. The junction had 11 bases not matched to a gene; V was cut back by 3 bases and J by 6 bases. The CDR3 loop is CASSEGQGRIQSGELFF. For the CDR3, the DNA is TGTGCCAGCAGTGAGGGACAGGGAAGAATACAGTCCGGGGAGCTGTTTTTT.

This clone was detected only once. V usage is TRBV7-6 and J usage is TRBJ2-7, with TRBD1 matching over 9 bases. The trim removed 0 bases at V and 2 bases at J, leaving 8 bases unmatched. The CDR3 totals 17 residues. CDR1 and CDR2 (germline): SGHVS, FNYEAQ. The CDR3 DNA is TGTGCCAGCAGCTTAGCGGAACAGGGGGCAATTGCCTACGAGCAGTACTTC. Translation: CASSLAEQGAIAYEQYF.

This rearrangement joins TRBV7-9 to TRBJ1-1; D might be TRBD1 (6 bases). The CDR3 is made up of 15 amino acids. The V gene lost 3 bases and the J gene lost 0 bases, with 11 bases spanning the gap. Germline CDR1 and CDR2: SEHNR and FQNEAQ (reference sequence). CDR3 in amino acids: CASSLGHTLNTEAFF. In DNA form, the CDR3 reads TGTGCCAGCAGCTTGGGACACACTCTGAACACTGAAGCTTTCTTT.

There are a few counts of this clone. As DNA, the CDR3 is TGTGCCAGTAGTATACCAGTCCAGGGGAGTAATCAGCCCCAGCATTTT. It specifies CASSIPVQGSNQPQHF. The chain carries TRBV19 and TRBJ1-5; D is perhaps TRBD1 (6 bases). The length of the CDR3 is 16 residues. Germline assignment: CDR1 LNHDA and CDR2 SQIVND (reference sequence). Deletions cut 2 bases from V and 4 bases from J, with 15 bases between. The variable domain in full, completed from reference TRBV19 and TRBJ1-5, reads DGGITQSPKYLFRKEGQNVTLSCEQNLNHDAMYWYRQDPGQGLRLIYYSQIVNDFQKGDIAEGYSVSREKKESFPLTVTSAQKNPTAFYLCASSIPVQGSNQPQHFGDGTRLSIL.

In this sample, this clone turned up a few times. Here the CDR3 DNA reads TGTGCCAGCAGTTTCCGGGAACAAGAGACCCAGTACTTC. This encodes CASSFREQETQYF. V gene TRBV28 combines with J gene TRBJ2-5; maybe TRBD2 (5 bases). The V end lost 3 bases, the J end lost 2 bases, and 7 bases lay between the germline ends. Germline V gives CDR1 MDHEN, CDR2 SYDVKM. The CDR3 loop spans 13 amino acids.

The chain recombines TRBV7-9 with TRBJ1-1; D unclear. Trimming left V 5 bases short and J 4 bases short, with 8 bases between. CDR3 size: 12 residues. Looked up from germline, CDR1 is SEHNR and CDR2 is FQNEAQ (reference sequence). The CDR3 DNA sequence: TGTGCCAGCAGCCTTCCTAGCACTGAAGCTTTCTTT. This sequence encodes CASSLPSTEAFF.

The V call is TRBV11-3, the J call TRBJ2-1, with D hard to call. The CDR3 consists of 13 residues. Trimming took off 4 bases at V and 6 bases at J, with 10 bases between the two ends. CDR1 and CDR2 from the germline V gene are SGHNT and YENEEA. In nucleotides, the CDR3 is TGTGCCAGCAGCTCGAGTTTGGTCAATGAGCAGTTCTTC. This encodes CASSSSLVNEQFF.

The table lists this clone with a few counts. V usage is TRBV6-5 and J usage is TRBJ2-5; 7 bases line up with TRBD1. CDR3 length equals 14 residues. With 5 bases clipped from V and 4 bases from J, the junction kept 7 bases outside the gene matches. Looked up from germline, CDR1 is MNHEY and CDR2 is SVGAGI. The CDR3 loop is CASSGDSRRETQYF. CDR3 nucleotide sequence: TGTGCCAGCAGTGGGGACAGTAGAAGAGAGACCCAGTACTTC.